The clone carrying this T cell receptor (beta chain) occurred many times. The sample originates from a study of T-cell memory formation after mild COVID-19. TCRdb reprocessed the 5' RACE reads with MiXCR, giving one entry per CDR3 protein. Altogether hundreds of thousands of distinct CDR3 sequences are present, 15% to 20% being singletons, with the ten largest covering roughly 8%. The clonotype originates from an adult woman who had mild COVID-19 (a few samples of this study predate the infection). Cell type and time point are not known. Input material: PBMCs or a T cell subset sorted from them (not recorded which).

The CDR3 DNA follows: TGTGCCAGCAGCTTATGGGATACTGGCCCCCTAGAGACCCAGTACTTC. Translation: CASSLWDTGPLETQYF. This chain joins TRBV7-2 and TRBJ2-5; D unresolved. CDR3 length equals 16 residues. CDR1 is SGHTA and CDR2 is FQGNSA in the germline V gene. The V end was cut by 2 bases, the J end by 4 bases, with 17 bases between.